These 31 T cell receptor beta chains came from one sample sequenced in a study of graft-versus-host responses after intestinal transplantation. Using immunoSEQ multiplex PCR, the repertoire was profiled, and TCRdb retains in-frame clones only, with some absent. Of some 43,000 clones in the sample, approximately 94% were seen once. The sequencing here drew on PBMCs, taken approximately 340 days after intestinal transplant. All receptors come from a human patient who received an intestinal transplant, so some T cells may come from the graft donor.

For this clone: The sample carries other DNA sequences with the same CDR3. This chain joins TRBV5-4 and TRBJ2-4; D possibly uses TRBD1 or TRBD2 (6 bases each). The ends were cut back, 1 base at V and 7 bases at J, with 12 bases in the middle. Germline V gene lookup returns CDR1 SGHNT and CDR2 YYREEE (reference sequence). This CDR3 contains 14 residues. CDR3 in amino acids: CASSLRGDQNIQYF. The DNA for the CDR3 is TGTGCCAGCAGCTTGAGGGGGGATCAGAACATTCAGTACTTC.

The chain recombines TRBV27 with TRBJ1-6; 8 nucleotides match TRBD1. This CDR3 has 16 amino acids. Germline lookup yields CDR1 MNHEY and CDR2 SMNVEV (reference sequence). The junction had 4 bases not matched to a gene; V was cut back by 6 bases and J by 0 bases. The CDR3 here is CASSRTGSSYNSPLHF. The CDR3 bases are TGTGCCAGCAGCAGGACAGGGAGCTCCTATAATTCACCCCTCCACTTT.

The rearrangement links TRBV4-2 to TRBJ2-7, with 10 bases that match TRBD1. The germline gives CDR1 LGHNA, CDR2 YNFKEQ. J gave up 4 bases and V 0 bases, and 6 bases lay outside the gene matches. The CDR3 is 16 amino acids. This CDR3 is CASSQDGTGQGYEQYF. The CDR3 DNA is TGTGCCAGCAGCCAAGATGGAACGGGACAGGGGTACGAGCAGTACTTC.

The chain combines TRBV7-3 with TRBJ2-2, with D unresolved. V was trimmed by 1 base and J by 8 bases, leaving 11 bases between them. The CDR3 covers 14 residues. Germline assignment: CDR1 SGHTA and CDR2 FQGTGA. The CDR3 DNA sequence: TGTGCCAGCAGCTTAAACCCGTCGATGGGGGAGCTGTTTTTT. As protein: CASSLNPSMGELFF.

CDR3 DNA sequence: TGTGCCAGCTCAGGCCTATCGGACATTTACAAAGGTCGGGCCAACGTCCTGACTTTC. Protein: CASSGLSDIYKGRANVLTF. The J gene is TRBJ2-6, the V gene TRBV18, with D perhaps matching TRBD1 (5 bases). Germline V gene sequence: CDR1 KGHSH, CDR2 LQKENI. This CDR3 has 19 residues. V was clipped by 5 bases and J by 5 bases, with 25 bases between them.

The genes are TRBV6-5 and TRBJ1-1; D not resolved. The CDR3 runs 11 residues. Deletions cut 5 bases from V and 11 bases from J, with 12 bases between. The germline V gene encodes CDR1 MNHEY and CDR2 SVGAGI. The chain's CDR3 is CASSDLGSAFF. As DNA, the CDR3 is TGTGCCAGCAGTGATTTAGGCTCCGCTTTCTTT.

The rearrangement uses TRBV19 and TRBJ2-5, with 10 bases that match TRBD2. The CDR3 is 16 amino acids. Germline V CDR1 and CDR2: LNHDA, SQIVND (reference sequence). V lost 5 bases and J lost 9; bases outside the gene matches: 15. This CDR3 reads CASSSTSGIGFGAQYF. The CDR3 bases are TGTGCCAGTAGTTCCACTAGCGGGATTGGCTTTGGGGCCCAGTACTTC.

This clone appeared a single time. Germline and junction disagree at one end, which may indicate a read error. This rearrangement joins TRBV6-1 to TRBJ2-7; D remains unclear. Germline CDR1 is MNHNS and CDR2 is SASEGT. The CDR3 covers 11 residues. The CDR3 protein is CAISESSEQYF. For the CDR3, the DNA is TGTGCCATCAGTGAGTCGTCCGAGCAGTACTTC.

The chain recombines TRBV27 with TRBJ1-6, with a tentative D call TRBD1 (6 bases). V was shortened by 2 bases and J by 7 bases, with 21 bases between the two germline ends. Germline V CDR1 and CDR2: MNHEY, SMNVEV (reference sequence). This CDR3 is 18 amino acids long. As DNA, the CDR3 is TGTGCCAGCAGTTTAGGAGGCATCCTCAGGGGTCCGAATTCACCCCTCCACTTT. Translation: CASSLGGILRGPNSPLHF.

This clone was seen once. CDR3 sequence (DNA): TGTGCCAGCAGTGAATATACTAACTATGGCTACACCTTC. Protein sequence: CASSEYTNYGYTF. The chain joins TRBV25-1 to TRBJ1-2; no clear D gene. CDR3 length: 13 amino acids. V lost 0 bases and J 0 bases, leaving 2 bases between the germline ends. Germline CDR1 is MGHDK and CDR2 is SYGVNS.

CDR3 sequence (DNA): TGTGCCAGCAGCTCCGCAGGGTCGGGGGCACCCCTCCACTTT. This translates into CASSSAGSGAPLHF. The chain uses TRBV7-9 and TRBJ1-6; D is possibly TRBD1 (5 bases). CDR1 and CDR2 from the germline V gene are SEHNR and FQNEAQ (reference sequence). The CDR3 runs 14 residues. Trimming took 4 bases from V and 11 from J, leaving 15 bases between them. Supplemented by reference TRBV7-9 and TRBJ1-6, the full variable domain reads DTGVSQNPRHKITKRGQNVTFRCDPISEHNRLYWYRQTLGQGPEFLTYFQNEAQLEKSRLLSDRFSAERPKGSFSTLEIQRTEQGDSAMYLCASSSAGSGAPLHFGNGTRLTVT.

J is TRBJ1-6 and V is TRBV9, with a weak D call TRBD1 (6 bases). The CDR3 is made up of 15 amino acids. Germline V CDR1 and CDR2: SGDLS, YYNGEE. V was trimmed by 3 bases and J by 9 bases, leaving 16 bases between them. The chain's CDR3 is CASSGGGGLGSPLHF. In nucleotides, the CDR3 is TGTGCCAGCAGCGGAGGGGGGGGACTGGGTTCACCCCTCCACTTT.

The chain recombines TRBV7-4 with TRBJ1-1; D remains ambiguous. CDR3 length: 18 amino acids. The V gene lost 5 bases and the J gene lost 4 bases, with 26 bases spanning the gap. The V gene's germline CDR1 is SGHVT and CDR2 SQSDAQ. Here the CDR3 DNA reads TGTGCCAGCAGCCAGAAAAACATATGGGCGCGACCCTCCACTGAAGCTTTCTTT. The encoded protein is CASSQKNIWARPSTEAFF. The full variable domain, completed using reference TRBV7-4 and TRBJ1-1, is GAGVSQSPRYKVAKRGRDVALRCDSISGHVTLYWYRQTLGQGSEVLTYSQSDAQRDKSGRPSGRFSAERPERSVSTLKIQRTEQGDSAVYLCASSQKNIWARPSTEAFFGQGTRLTVV.

The CDR3 region is CAWSLGGIPNSPLHF. The CDR3 bases are TGTGCCTGGAGCCTAGGGGGGATACCAAATTCACCCCTCCACTTT. This chain connects TRBV30 to TRBJ1-6; a weak D match, TRBD1 (6 bases). The CDR3 is 15 amino acids. V lost 3 bases and J lost 7, with 16 bases in between. Germline assignment: CDR1 GTSNPN and CDR2 SVGIG (reference sequence).

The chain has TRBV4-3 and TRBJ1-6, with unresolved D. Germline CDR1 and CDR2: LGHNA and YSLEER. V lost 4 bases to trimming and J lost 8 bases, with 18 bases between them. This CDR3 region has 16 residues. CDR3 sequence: CASSPHTRSGHSPLHF. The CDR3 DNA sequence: TGCGCCAGCAGCCCGCATACCCGGTCTGGCCATTCACCCCTCCACTTT.

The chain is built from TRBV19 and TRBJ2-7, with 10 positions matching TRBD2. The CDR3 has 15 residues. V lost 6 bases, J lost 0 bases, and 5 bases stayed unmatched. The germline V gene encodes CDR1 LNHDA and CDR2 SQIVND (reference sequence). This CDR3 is CASSYGLAASYEQYF. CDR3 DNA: TGTGCCAGTAGCTACGGACTAGCGGCCTCCTACGAGCAGTACTTC.

The CDR3 loop reads CASSLDPPGGHQETQYF. CDR3 in DNA: TGTGCCAGCAGCTTAGATCCCCCGGGGGGACACCAAGAGACCCAGTACTTC. The chain combines TRBV11-2 with TRBJ2-5; 7 nucleotides agree with TRBD2. CDR3 length: 17 amino acids. CDR1 and CDR2 (germline): SGHAT, FQNNGV. The J segment lost 0 bases and the V segment lost 0 bases, leaving 7 bases of the junction unmatched.

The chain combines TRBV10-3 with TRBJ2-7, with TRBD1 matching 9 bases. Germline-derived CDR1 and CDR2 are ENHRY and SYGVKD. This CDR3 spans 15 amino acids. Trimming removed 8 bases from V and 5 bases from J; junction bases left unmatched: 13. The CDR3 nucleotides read TGTGCCATCCTTGTTACCGAACAGGGGGCGCACGAGCAGTACTTC. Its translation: CAILVTEQGAHEQYF.

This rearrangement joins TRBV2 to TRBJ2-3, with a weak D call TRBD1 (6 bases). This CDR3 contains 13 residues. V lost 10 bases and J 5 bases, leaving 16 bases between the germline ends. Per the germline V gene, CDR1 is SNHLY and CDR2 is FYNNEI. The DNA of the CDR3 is TGTGCCATATCGGGAAGGGGGATAGATACGCAGTATTTT. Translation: CAISGRGIDTQYF.

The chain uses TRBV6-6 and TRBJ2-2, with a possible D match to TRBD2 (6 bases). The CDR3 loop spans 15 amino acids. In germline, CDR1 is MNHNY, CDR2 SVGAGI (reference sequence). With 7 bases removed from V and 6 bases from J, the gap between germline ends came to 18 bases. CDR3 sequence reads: CASTRSGSGPGELFF. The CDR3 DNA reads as TGTGCCAGCACCCGTAGCGGCTCCGGCCCCGGGGAGCTGTTTTTT.

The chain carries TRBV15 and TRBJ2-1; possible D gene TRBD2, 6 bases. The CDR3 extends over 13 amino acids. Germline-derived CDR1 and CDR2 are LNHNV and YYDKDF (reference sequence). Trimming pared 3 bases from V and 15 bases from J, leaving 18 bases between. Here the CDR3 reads CATSSLVSAGMFF. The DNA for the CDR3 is TGTGCCACCAGCAGCCTCGTCTCGGCGGGGATGTTCTTC.

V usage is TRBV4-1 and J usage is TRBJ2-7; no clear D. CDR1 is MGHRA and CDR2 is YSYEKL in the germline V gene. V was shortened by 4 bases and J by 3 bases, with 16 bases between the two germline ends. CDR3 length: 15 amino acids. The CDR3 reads CASSPDLGHYYEQYF. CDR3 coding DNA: TGCGCCAGCAGCCCCGACCTTGGGCACTACTACGAGCAGTACTTC.

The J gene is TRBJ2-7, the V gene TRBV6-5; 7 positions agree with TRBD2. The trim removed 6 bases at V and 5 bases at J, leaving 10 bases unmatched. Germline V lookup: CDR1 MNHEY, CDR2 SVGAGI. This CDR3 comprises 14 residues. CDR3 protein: CASRRAGLVNEQYF. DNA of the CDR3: TGTGCCAGCAGGAGAGCGGGATTAGTGAACGAGCAGTACTTC.

This chain's CDR3 is CAWSVVGPRGNQPQHF. CDR3 nucleotides: TGTGCCTGGAGTGTTGTAGGCCCCCGTGGAAATCAGCCCCAGCATTTT. The V gene is TRBV30, the J gene TRBJ1-5, with D hard to call. Germline V CDR1 and CDR2: GTSNPN, SVGIG (reference sequence). V lost 0 bases and J 4 bases, leaving 16 bases between the germline ends. CDR3 size: 16 residues.

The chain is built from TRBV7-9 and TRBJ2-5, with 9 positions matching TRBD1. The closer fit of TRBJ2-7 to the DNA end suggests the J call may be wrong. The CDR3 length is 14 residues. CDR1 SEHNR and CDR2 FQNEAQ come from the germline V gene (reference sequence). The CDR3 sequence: CASSLGTGVDEQYF. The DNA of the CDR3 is TGTGCCAGCAGCTTAGGGACAGGGGTCGACGAGCAGTACTTC.

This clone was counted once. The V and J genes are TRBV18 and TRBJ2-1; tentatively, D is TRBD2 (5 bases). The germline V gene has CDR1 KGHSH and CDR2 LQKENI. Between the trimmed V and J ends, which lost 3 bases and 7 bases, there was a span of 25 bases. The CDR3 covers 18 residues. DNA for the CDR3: TGTGCCAGCTCACCTTCCCCAAGGTACAGCGAGGGTACGAATGAGCAGTTCTTC. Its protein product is CASSPSPRYSEGTNEQFF.

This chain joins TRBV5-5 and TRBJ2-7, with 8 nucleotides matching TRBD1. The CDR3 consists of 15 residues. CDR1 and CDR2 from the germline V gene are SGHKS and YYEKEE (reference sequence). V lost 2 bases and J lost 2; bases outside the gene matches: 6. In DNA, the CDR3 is TGTGCCAGCAGCTTCCGGGACAGGCCAACCTACGAGCAGTACTTC. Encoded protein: CASSFRDRPTYEQYF.

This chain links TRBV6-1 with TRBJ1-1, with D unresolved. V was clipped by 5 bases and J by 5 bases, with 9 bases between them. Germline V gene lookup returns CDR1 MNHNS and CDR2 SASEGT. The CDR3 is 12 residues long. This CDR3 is CASSRGGTEAFF. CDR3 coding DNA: TGTGCCAGCAGTCGGGGAGGGACTGAAGCTTTCTTT.

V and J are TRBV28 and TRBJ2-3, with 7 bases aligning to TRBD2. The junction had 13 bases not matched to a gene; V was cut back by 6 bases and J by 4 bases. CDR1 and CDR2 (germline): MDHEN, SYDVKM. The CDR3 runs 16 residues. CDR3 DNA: TGTGCCAGCAGACCGCTAGCGGCCCTGGGGTCAGATACGCAGTATTTT. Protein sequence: CASRPLAALGSDTQYF.

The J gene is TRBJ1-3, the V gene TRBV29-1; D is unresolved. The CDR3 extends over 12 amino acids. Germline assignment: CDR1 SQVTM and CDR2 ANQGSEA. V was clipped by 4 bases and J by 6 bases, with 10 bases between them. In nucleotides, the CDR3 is TGCAGCGTTGGGACCTTTATAAACACCATATATTTT. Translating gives CSVGTFINTIYF. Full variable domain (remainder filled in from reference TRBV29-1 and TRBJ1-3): SAVISQKPSRDICQRGTSLTIQCQVDSQVTMMFWYRQQPGQSLTLIATANQGSEATYESGFVIDKFPISRPNLTFSTLTVSNMSPEDSSIYLCSVGTFINTIYFGEGSWLTVV.

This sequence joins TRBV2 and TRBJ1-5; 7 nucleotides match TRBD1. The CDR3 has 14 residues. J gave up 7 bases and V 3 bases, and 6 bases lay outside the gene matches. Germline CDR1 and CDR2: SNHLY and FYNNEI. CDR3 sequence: CASSDEGAGQPQHF. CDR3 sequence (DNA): TGTGCCAGCAGTGATGAGGGGGCCGGGCAGCCCCAGCATTTT.